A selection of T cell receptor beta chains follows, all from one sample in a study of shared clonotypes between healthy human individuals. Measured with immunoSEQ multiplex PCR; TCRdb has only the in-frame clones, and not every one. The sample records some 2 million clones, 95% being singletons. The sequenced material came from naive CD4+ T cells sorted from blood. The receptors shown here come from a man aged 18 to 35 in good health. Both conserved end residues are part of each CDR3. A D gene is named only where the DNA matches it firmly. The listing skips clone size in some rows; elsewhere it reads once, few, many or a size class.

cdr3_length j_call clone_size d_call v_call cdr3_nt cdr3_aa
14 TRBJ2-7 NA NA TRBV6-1 TGTGCCAGCTGCCCAGGGAGAGGGCCGGACGAGCAGTACTTC CASCPGRGPDEQYF
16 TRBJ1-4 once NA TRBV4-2 TGTGCCAGCAGCCAGGCTAAGGGAGCGATAAGTGAAAAACTGTTTTTT CASSQAKGAISEKLFF
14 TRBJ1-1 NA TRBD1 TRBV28 TGTGCCAGCAGTAAAAGGGGGCTGAGGACTGAAGCTTTCTTT CASSKRGLRTEAFF
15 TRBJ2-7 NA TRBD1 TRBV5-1 TGCGCCAGCAGCCCAGGGGGCCCAGTAACCTACGAGCAGTACTTC CASSPGGPVTYEQYF
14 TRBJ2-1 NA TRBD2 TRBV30 TGTGCCTGGTTGATTAGCGGGGGGCCGAATGAGCGGTTCTTC CAWLISGGPNERFF
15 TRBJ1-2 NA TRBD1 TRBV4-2 TGTGCCAGCAGCCAACCCGGACAGGCGGACTATGGCTACACCTTC CASSQPGQADYGYTF
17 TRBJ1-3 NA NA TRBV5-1 TGCGCCAGCAGCTTGTTGCAGGGGACGGGCTCTGGAAACACCATATATTTT CASSLLQGTGSGNTIYF
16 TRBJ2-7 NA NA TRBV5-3 TGTGCCAGAAGCCGGAATGCGACTACCCTACCCTACGAGCAGTACTTC CARSRNATTLPYEQYF
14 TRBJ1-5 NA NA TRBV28 TGTGCCAGCGCAAGGGAGGGAGTGGTTCAGCCCCAGCATTTT CASAREGVVQPQHF
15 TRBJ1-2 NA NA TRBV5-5 TGTGCCAGCAGCTTGGCTCAGGGGTTTATCTATGGCTACACCTTC CASSLAQGFIYGYTF
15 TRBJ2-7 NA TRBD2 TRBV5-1 TGCGCCAGCACCCCGGGTAGCGGGATAGGCTACGAGCAGTACTTC CASTPGSGIGYEQYF
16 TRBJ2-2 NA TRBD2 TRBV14 TGTGCCAGCAAGAAAACTAGCGGGAGCGGTACCGGGGAGCTGTTTTTT CASKKTSGSGTGELFF
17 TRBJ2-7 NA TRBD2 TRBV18 TGTGCCAGCTCACCACCAGCGGGAGGGCCGGATTTCTACGAGCAGTACTTC CASSPPAGGPDFYEQYF
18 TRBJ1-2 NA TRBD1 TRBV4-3 TGCGCCAGCAGCCAATATCACCCGGGGACAGGGTTGATTGGTGGCTACACCTTC CASSQYHPGTGLIGGYTF
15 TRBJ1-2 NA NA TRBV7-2 TGTGCCAGCAGCCATAGGGGCCGACTAAACTATGGCTACACCTTC CASSHRGRLNYGYTF
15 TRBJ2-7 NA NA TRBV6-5 TGTGCCAGCAGTTCCAGGGGCGCAATCTCCTACGAGCAGTACTTC CASSSRGAISYEQYF
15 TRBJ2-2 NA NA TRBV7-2 TGTGCCAGCAGACCTCGAAGGGCGCAGACCGGGGAGCTGTTTTTT CASRPRRAQTGELFF
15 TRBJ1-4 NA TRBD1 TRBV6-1 TGTGCCAGCAGTGGACAGGGGGCGGTCTATGAAAAACTGTTTTTT CASSGQGAVYEKLFF
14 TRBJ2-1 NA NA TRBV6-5 TGTGCCAGCAGTCCGGGACTGGTAAACAATGAGCAGTTCTTC CASSPGLVNNEQFF
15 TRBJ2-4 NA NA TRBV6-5 TGTGCCAGCAGTCCGCGGACACTAGCCAAAAACATTCAGTACTTC CASSPRTLAKNIQYF
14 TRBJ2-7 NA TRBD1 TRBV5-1 TGCGCCAGCAGCCTTAGGACAGGGACCTACGAGCAGTACTTC CASSLRTGTYEQYF
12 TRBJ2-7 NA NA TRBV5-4 TGTGCCAGCAGCTTACCCAATGCGGAGCAGTACTTC CASSLPNAEQYF
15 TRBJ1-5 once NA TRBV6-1 TGTGCCAGCAGTGAAGCGCTTGCGACAGTCCAGCCCCAGCATTTT CASSEALATVQPQHF
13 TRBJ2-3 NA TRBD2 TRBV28 TGTGCCAGCGTGCTAGCGGGGGCAGATACGCAGTATTTT CASVLAGADTQYF
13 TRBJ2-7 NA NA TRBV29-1 TGCAGCGTTGAAGATACAGGGACCTACGAGCAGTACTTC CSVEDTGTYEQYF
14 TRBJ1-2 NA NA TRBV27 TGTGCCAGCAGTTTCCGGACGGGGCACTATGGCTACACCTTC CASSFRTGHYGYTF
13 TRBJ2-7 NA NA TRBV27 TGTGCCAGCAGTTTAACTAGATTGGGGGAGCAGTACTTC CASSLTRLGEQYF
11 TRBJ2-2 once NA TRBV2 TGTGCCAGCAGTGAACACGGGGAGCTGTTTTTT CASSEHGELFF
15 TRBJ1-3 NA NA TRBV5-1 TGCGCCAGCAGCTTGGCCGAATACTCTGGAAACACCATATATTTT CASSLAEYSGNTIYF
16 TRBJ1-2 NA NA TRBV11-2 TGTGCCAGCAGCATGGGCGGGTTGGGGGAGGTGGAAGGCTACACCTTC CASSMGGLGEVEGYTF
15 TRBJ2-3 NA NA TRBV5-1 TGCGCCAGCAGCCCCCCGTGGGGGGGCACAGATACGCAGTATTTT CASSPPWGGTDTQYF
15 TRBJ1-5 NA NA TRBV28 TGTGCCAGCAACCCTGCTACCCTCGGGGATCAGCCCCAGCATTTT CASNPATLGDQPQHF
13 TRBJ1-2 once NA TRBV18 TGTGCCAGCTCACCAAACAGGGATGGAGGCTACACCTTC CASSPNRDGGYTF
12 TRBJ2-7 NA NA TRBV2 TGTGCCAGCCAGAAAGAATCCTACGAGCAGTACTTC CASQKESYEQYF
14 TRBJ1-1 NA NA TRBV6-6 TGTGCCGGGAAGGGAGGGGCGCATAACACTGAAGCTTTCTTT CAGKGGAHNTEAFF
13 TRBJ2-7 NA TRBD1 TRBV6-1 TGTGCCAGCAAAGCCGGGACAGCCTACGAGCAGTACTTC CASKAGTAYEQYF
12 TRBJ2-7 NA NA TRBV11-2 TGTGCCAGCAGCCCAGACTTCTACGAGCAGTACTTC CASSPDFYEQYF
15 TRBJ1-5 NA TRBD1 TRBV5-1 TGCGCCAGCAGCCCGGACCCAGGGGGAGGTCAGCCCCAGCATTTT CASSPDPGGGQPQHF
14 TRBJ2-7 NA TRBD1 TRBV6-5 TGTGCCAGCAGCCTTATTGGGGACAGTAGCGAGCAGTACTTC CASSLIGDSSEQYF
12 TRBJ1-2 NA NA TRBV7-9 TGTGCCAGCAGCCTCTCGGGCTATGGCTACACCTTC CASSLSGYGYTF
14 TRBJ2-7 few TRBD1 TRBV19 TGTGCCAGTAGCCCCGGGGGACAGGGAAGTATGCAGTACTTC CASSPGGQGSMQYF